One sample yielded the 26 T cell receptor beta chains listed below, sequenced in a study of cytomegalovirus exposure and HLA in healthy donors listed by TCRdb under 2017. Library construction relied on the immunoSEQ multiplex PCR assay. What TCRdb holds here is the immuneACCESS table cut down to in-frame rearrangements. Part of the clones is not present; checked against another copy, under half of the missing clones reflect an unresolved V gene, and the others are unexplained. Within this sample are approximately 160,000 clones, with roughly 91% of them counted one time only. Of the sample, over 4% is held by the ten largest clones. Sequences were obtained from PBMCs. The receptors here all came from a young man in good health and CMV-seropositive.

The rearrangement links TRBV28 to TRBJ1-1; 9 bases agree with TRBD1. The V segment lost 5 bases and the J segment 9 bases; nucleotides outside the gene matches: 19. The CDR3 loop spans 17 amino acids. In germline, CDR1 is MDHEN, CDR2 SYDVKM. CDR3 nucleotide sequence: TGTGCCAGCAGTCGGGTATGGACAGGGGTGAAACTGGTTCAAGCTTTCTTT. This translates into CASSRVWTGVKLVQAFF.

The V call is TRBV27, the J call TRBJ2-3, with 7 bases aligning to TRBD2. The J segment lost 5 bases and the V segment lost 4 bases, leaving 12 bases of the junction unmatched. Looked up from germline, CDR1 is MNHEY and CDR2 is SMNVEV (reference sequence). This CDR3 is built from 16 residues. The CDR3 DNA sequence: TGTGCCAGCAGTTCGATGACTAGCAGCGGCATAGATACGCAGTATTTT. Translated: CASSSMTSSGIDTQYF.

This chain links TRBV6-1 with TRBJ2-5, with D unclear. There are 13 residues in the CDR3. The V end was cut by 7 bases, the J end by 3 bases, with 12 bases between. The germline gives CDR1 MNHNS, CDR2 SASEGT. The CDR3 reads CASNSWSKETQYF. The CDR3 DNA follows: TGTGCCAGCAACAGCTGGTCGAAAGAGACCCAGTACTTC.

This chain connects TRBV4-2 to TRBJ2-3; 11 bases map to TRBD2. V trimming: 4 bases; J trimming: 4 bases; junction bases outside the gene matches: 7. The CDR3 spans 16 residues. CDR1 is LGHNA and CDR2 is YNFKEQ in the germline V gene. The CDR3 region is CASSLTGTSGADTQYF. CDR3 sequence (DNA): TGTGCCAGCAGCCTGACCGGGACTAGCGGCGCAGATACGCAGTATTTT.

The chain's CDR3 is CASSGRQGSYNEQFF. CDR3 in DNA: TGCGCCAGCAGTGGGAGACAGGGGTCCTACAATGAGCAGTTCTTC. The V call is TRBV10-1, the J call TRBJ2-1, with 8 nucleotides matching TRBD1. Germline trimming cut 4 bases from V and 1 base from J; bases unmatched to any gene: 3. CDR1 and CDR2 (germline): WNHNN, SYGVQD (reference sequence). The CDR3 runs 15 residues.

V gene TRBV2 combines with J gene TRBJ2-2, with 9 bases identical to TRBD2. This CDR3 spans 16 amino acids. Trimming took 1 base from V and 7 from J; bases not matched to a gene: 7. Germline CDR1 SNHLY, CDR2 FYNNEI. CDR3 coding DNA: TGTGCCAGCAGTGAAGTAATAGCGGGAGTTAACGGGGAGCTGTTTTTT. Translated, it gives CASSEVIAGVNGELFF.

This clone has a single count. J is TRBJ2-1 and V is TRBV28, with 8 positions matching TRBD1. The CDR3 loop spans 15 amino acids. Germline V gene sequence: CDR1 MDHEN, CDR2 SYDVKM. V shed 7 bases, J shed 3 bases, and the junction held 8 bases outside the gene matches. CDR3 sequence: CASIDGTGGYNEQFF. CDR3 in DNA: TGTGCCAGCATCGACGGGACAGGAGGCTACAATGAGCAGTTCTTC.

V and J are TRBV5-1 and TRBJ2-7; D may be TRBD2 (6 bases). The V end lost 0 bases, the J end lost 0 bases, and 10 bases lay between the germline ends. CDR3 size: 15 residues. Germline values: CDR1 SGHRS, CDR2 YFSETQ. This CDR3 is CASSLAGGVSYEQYF. As DNA, the CDR3 is TGCGCCAGCAGCTTGGCCGGGGGAGTCTCCTACGAGCAGTACTTC.

This sequence joins TRBV4-1 and TRBJ2-5; 10 nucleotides match TRBD2. V shed 3 bases, J shed 1 base, and the junction held 5 bases outside the gene matches. The germline V gene encodes CDR1 MGHRA and CDR2 YSYEKL. There are 16 residues in the CDR3. The CDR3 sequence is CASSHRLAGFQETQYF. DNA for the CDR3: TGCGCCAGCAGCCACAGACTAGCGGGTTTCCAAGAGACCCAGTACTTC.

This clone occurred once. The chain is built from TRBV2 and TRBJ2-2; the match to TRBD2 covers 7 bases. With V trimmed by 4 bases and J by 5 bases, 10 bases remained unmatched. CDR1 is SNHLY, CDR2 FYNNEI, per germline. The CDR3 is made up of 16 amino acids. The CDR3, as DNA: TGTGCCAGCAGTGTTAGACTAGCTTACTTGACCGGGGAGCTGTTTTTT. This codes for CASSVRLAYLTGELFF.

J is TRBJ2-7 and V is TRBV5-1, with D tentatively TRBD2 (6 bases). Trimming removed 4 bases from V and 4 bases from J, with 12 bases in between. The CDR3 consists of 13 residues. CDR1 is SGHRS, CDR2 YFSETQ, per germline. The CDR3 DNA sequence: TGCGCCAGCAGCAGGGCGGGACTTTACGAGCAGTACTTC. Translated, it gives CASSRAGLYEQYF.

The rearrangement uses TRBV29-1 and TRBJ1-2; no definite D call. The germline V gene encodes CDR1 SQVTM and CDR2 ANQGSEA. The CDR3 is 12 residues long. The ends were cut back, 2 bases at V and 8 bases at J, with 12 bases in the middle. The CDR3 spells CSVEWWSRGYTF. The CDR3 DNA is TGCAGCGTTGAATGGTGGAGCCGCGGCTACACCTTC.

This clone appeared a single time. The rearrangement uses TRBV6-4 and TRBJ2-2; 8 bases align to TRBD1. There are 17 residues in the CDR3. CDR1 is MRHNA, CDR2 SNTAGT, per germline. J lost 3 bases, V lost 1 base, and 7 bases had no gene match. DNA for the CDR3: TGTGCCAGCAGTGACTTGGTGGACAGGGAGGACACCGGGGAGCTGTTTTTT. Translating gives CASSDLVDREDTGELFF.

The chain employs TRBV19 and TRBJ2-5; a possible D gene is TRBD1 (6 bases). The V end lost 4 bases, the J end lost 7 bases, and 13 bases lay between the germline ends. Germline V gene sequence: CDR1 LNHDA, CDR2 SQIVND (reference sequence). CDR3 size: 13 residues. Here the CDR3 reads CASSNEGHRTQYF. The CDR3 region has the DNA TGTGCCAGTAGTAACGAGGGACATCGGACCCAGTACTTC.

This clone was detected once. The chain employs TRBV7-3 and TRBJ2-6; 7 bases are a match to TRBD1. The V gene end was trimmed by 5 bases and the J gene end by 2 bases; junction bases not matched to a gene: 6. This CDR3 region has 16 residues. Germline assignment: CDR1 SGHTA and CDR2 FQGTGA. In DNA form, the CDR3 reads TGTGCCAGCAGCGCCGACAGGGTTCCTGGGGCCAACGTCCTGACTTTC. Translated: CASSADRVPGANVLTF.

The genes are TRBV19 and TRBJ1-4; D gene unclear. This CDR3 contains 15 residues. The V gene's germline CDR1 is LNHDA and CDR2 SQIVND (reference sequence). Trimming left V 6 bases short and J 7 bases short, with 18 bases between. The CDR3 sequence is CASSRSTVAGEKLFF. CDR3 bases: TGTGCCAGTAGCCGCTCAACGGTGGCGGGTGAAAAACTGTTTTTT.

This CDR3 is CASSSGTGGMKAFF. The DNA for the CDR3 is TGCGCCAGCAGCTCCGGGACAGGGGGTATGAAAGCTTTCTTT. The chain joins TRBV5-1 to TRBJ1-1; 11 bases map to TRBD1. The germline V gene encodes CDR1 SGHRS and CDR2 YFSETQ. V shed 3 bases and J 9 bases; nucleotides not matched to a gene: 7. There are 14 residues in the CDR3.

The chain carries TRBV28 and TRBJ1-3; the D is unclear. Trimming removed 5 bases at V and 0 bases at J, with 11 bases between. Germline-derived CDR1 and CDR2 are MDHEN and SYDVKM. This CDR3 has 15 amino acids. CDR3 DNA: TGTGCCAGCAGTGATCCTACCTTCTCTGGAAACACCATATATTTT. Its protein product is CASSDPTFSGNTIYF. Combining the CDR3 with reference TRBV28 and TRBJ1-3 gives the whole variable domain DVKVTQSSRYLVKRTGEKVFLECVQDMDHENMFWYRQDPGLGLRLIYFSYDVKMKEKGDIPEGYSVSREKKERFSLILESASTNQTSMYLCASSDPTFSGNTIYFGEGSWLTVV.

The chain has TRBV6-5 and TRBJ2-6; TRBD1 matches at 7 bases. J was trimmed by 2 bases and V by 5 bases; bases with no gene match: 3. Germline V gene sequence: CDR1 MNHEY, CDR2 SVGAGI. This CDR3 is built from 15 residues. The CDR3 nucleotides read TGTGCCAGCAGTGTCCAGGGGGCTGGGGCCAACGTCCTGACTTTC. The encoded protein is CASSVQGAGANVLTF.

CDR3 in amino acids: CASSPGTSGRPLEQYF. The CDR3 DNA is TGTGCCAGCAGTCCCGGGACTAGCGGGAGGCCCCTCGAGCAGTACTTC. The chain employs TRBV27 and TRBJ2-7, with 15 nucleotides matching TRBD2. The CDR3 spans 16 residues. V lost 5 bases and J lost 6; bases outside the gene matches: 8. CDR1 is MNHEY, CDR2 SMNVEV, per germline (reference sequence).

This sequence joins TRBV6-5 and TRBJ1-2; 7 nucleotides align to TRBD1. The V segment lost 6 bases and the J segment 5 bases; nucleotides outside the gene matches: 6. CDR3 size: 13 residues. In germline, CDR1 is MNHEY, CDR2 SVGAGI. CDR3 region: CASSPTGLYGYTF. In nucleotides, the CDR3 is TGTGCCAGCAGCCCGACAGGGTTGTATGGCTACACCTTC.

This chain uses TRBV28 with TRBJ2-3; 7 bases are shared with TRBD2. CDR1 and CDR2 (germline): MDHEN, SYDVKM. The CDR3 is 16 amino acids. After removal of 1 base from V and 2 bases from J, the junction contained 6 bases not matched to a gene. The chain's CDR3 is CASSLYRGTITDTQYF. CDR3 bases: TGTGCCAGCAGTTTATATCGGGGGACTATCACAGATACGCAGTATTTT. The whole variable domain, remainder taken from reference TRBV28 and TRBJ2-3, is DVKVTQSSRYLVKRTGEKVFLECVQDMDHENMFWYRQDPGLGLRLIYFSYDVKMKEKGDIPEGYSVSREKKERFSLILESASTNQTSMYLCASSLYRGTITDTQYFGPGTRLTVL.

The CDR3 nucleotides read TGTGCCACCCGGACAGGGGCCTACGAGCAGTACTTC. Amino acids: CATRTGAYEQYF. J is TRBJ2-7 and V is TRBV6-6, with 9 bases aligning to TRBD1. The CDR3 contains 12 residues. Germline-derived CDR1 and CDR2 are MNHNY and SVGAGI (reference sequence). The V and J ends lost 10 bases and 2 bases, in that order; junction bases with no gene match: 3.

This clone appeared a few times. The chain joins TRBV7-9 to TRBJ2-1; 8 positions match TRBD2. The V gene end was trimmed by 3 bases and the J gene end by 8 bases; junction bases not matched to a gene: 6. CDR1 is SEHNR, CDR2 FQNEAQ, per germline (reference sequence). The CDR3 has 14 amino acids. Written as DNA, the CDR3 is TGTGCCAGCAGCTTCAGAACGGGAGGGGATGAGCAGTTCTTC. Protein product: CASSFRTGGDEQFF.

In this sample, this clone turned up once. The rearrangement joins TRBV27 to TRBJ1-1; 9 nucleotides match TRBD1. CDR1 and CDR2 from the germline V gene are MNHEY and SMNVEV (reference sequence). With 3 bases clipped from V and 0 bases from J, the junction kept 8 bases outside the gene matches. CDR3 length: 17 amino acids. CDR3 loop: CASSFGTGRGLNTEAFF. The CDR3 nucleotides are TGTGCCAGCAGTTTTGGGACAGGGAGAGGACTGAACACTGAAGCTTTCTTT.

The gene calls are TRBV6-5 and TRBJ2-3; a possible D gene is TRBD1 (5 bases). V was pared by 6 bases and J by 4 bases, with 8 bases between. This CDR3 region has 12 residues. Germline-derived CDR1 and CDR2 are MNHEY and SVGAGI. The CDR3 spells CASSPGSDTQYF. The CDR3 nucleotides are TGTGCCAGCAGCCCAGGGTCAGATACGCAGTATTTT.